This TCR beta chain was retrieved from a study of shared clonotypes between healthy human individuals. CDR3 length equals 15 residues. V lost 0 bases to trimming and J lost 4 bases; unmatched junction nucleotides: 4. Germline V gene data show CDR1 as SGHRS and CDR2 as YFSETQ. CD4+ cells underwent separation, giving CD45RA+ naive and CD45RA-negative memory subsets. Sequencing was performed with immunoSEQ multiplex PCR; in TCRdb, only in-frame clones are kept and a portion is missing. The sample yields some 2.4 million clones, 90% to 95% seen once. The J gene is TRBJ2-7, the V gene TRBV5-1; 10 bases agree with TRBD1. Sequencing was done on a sample of naive CD4+ T cells from PBMCs. This sample's subset: CD45RA+ positively selected. The TCR comes from a young man in good health. Some clones in this sample may be carry-over from other donors' samples. The CDR3 bases are TGCGCCAGCAGCTTGGGCCGGGACAGGGGATACGAGCAGTACTTC. Translated, it gives CASSLGRDRGYEQYF.